The present T cell receptor (beta chain) was sequenced within a study of CD8 T cells in ankylosing spondylitis. Findings and caveats of the study: It was reported that disease-linked clones were significantly enriched in matched ankylosing spondylitis synovial fluid. With a CD8+ phenotype, disease-linked clones were relatively rare in peripheral blood. In ankylosing spondylitis blood, a motif of about eight highly homologous TCR beta variants appeared characteristic.

TCRdb re-analysed the 5' RACE reads in MiXCR, keeping a single row per CDR3 protein. The sample lists around 340,000 distinct CDR3 sequences, 14% to 15% occurring once. Germline-derived CDR1 and CDR2 are DFQATT and SNEGSKA (reference sequence). V trimming: 2 bases; J trimming: 2 bases; junction bases outside the gene matches: 23. The CDR3 is 21 amino acids. There are a few counts of this clonotype. Antigen unknown. This TCR was recovered from a male donor with ankylosing spondylitis or in good health (not recorded which). The V call is TRBV20-1, the J call TRBJ2-7; 11 nucleotides match TRBD2. The sequenced sample was blood, either unsorted or a sorted T cell fraction (not recorded which). Here the CDR3 reads CSARPTGLAGDLLTITYEQYF. Here the CDR3 DNA reads TGCAGTGCTAGACCCACTGGACTAGCGGGCGATCTCCTAACCATTACCTACGAGCAGTACTTC.